Presented here are 25 T cell receptor beta chains from one specimen sequenced in a study of CD8 T cells in ankylosing spondylitis. TCRdb itself ran the 5' RACE reads through MiXCR, one entry per CDR3 protein. The sample holds some 17,000 distinct CDR3 sequences; roughly 8% are singletons and the top ten take approximately 33%. The sequenced sample consisted of blood. These receptors all come from a male donor with ankylosing spondylitis or in good health (not recorded which).

This clonotype was detected many times. V gene TRBV5-1 combines with J gene TRBJ2-6, with D possibly matching TRBD1 (6 bases). Germline V gene data show CDR1 as SGHRS and CDR2 as YFSETQ. This CDR3 contains 17 residues. The germline V and J ends were trimmed by 0 bases and 0 bases, with 10 bases remaining between them. The CDR3 nucleotides are TGCGCCAGCAGCTTGGGACAGGCGTTCTCTGGGGCCAACGTCCTGACTTTC. It encodes CASSLGQAFSGANVLTF.

This clonotype appeared many times. The J gene is TRBJ2-5, the V gene TRBV14; a weak D match, TRBD1 (6 bases). This CDR3 has 14 amino acids. With 6 bases removed from V and 2 bases from J, the gap between germline ends came to 13 bases. Per germline, CDR1 SGHDN and CDR2 FVKESK. The CDR3 DNA reads TGTGCCAGCAGTCGCAGAGACAGGCAAGAGACCCAGTACTTC. Amino acid sequence: CASSRRDRQETQYF.

This clonotype was seen ten or more times. The chain carries TRBV20-1 and TRBJ1-5, with 7 bases matching TRBD1. V dropped 0 bases and J dropped 8; count of bases not matched to a gene: 7. The germline V gene has CDR1 DFQATT and CDR2 SNEGSKA (reference sequence). The CDR3 spans 14 residues. CDR3 region: CSARDRAGGKPQHF. The CDR3 region has the DNA TGCAGTGCTAGAGATCGCGCAGGGGGAAAGCCCCAGCATTTT.

The sample holds many counts of this clonotype. The CDR3 nucleotides read TGCAGCGTTGAAGCCACGGGGAATGAGCAGTTCTTC. Its protein product is CSVEATGNEQFF. This chain connects TRBV29-1 to TRBJ2-1; a possible D gene is TRBD2 (5 bases). The CDR3 totals 12 residues. V was cut by 1 base and J by 7 bases, with 8 bases left in between. Germline V gives CDR1 SQVTM, CDR2 ANQGSEA.

The sample holds many counts of this clonotype. The chain links TRBV3-1 to TRBJ2-7; no reliable D call. This CDR3 has 13 residues. CDR1 and CDR2 (germline): LGHDT, YNNKEL (reference sequence). The V gene lost 4 bases and the J gene lost 5 bases, with 12 bases spanning the gap. CDR3 in amino acids: CASSPWETDEQYF. CDR3 nucleotides: TGTGCCAGCAGCCCGTGGGAAACCGACGAGCAGTACTTC.

There are many counts of this clonotype. This rearrangement joins TRBV4-1 to TRBJ2-1; D is ambiguous. Germline-derived CDR1 and CDR2 are MGHRA and YSYEKL. The CDR3 spans 12 residues. Trimming removed 3 bases at V and 8 bases at J, with 8 bases between. CDR3: CASSHVSYEQFF. CDR3 DNA: TGCGCCAGCAGCCATGTTAGCTATGAGCAGTTCTTC.

This clonotype was counted at least ten times. This rearrangement joins TRBV20-1 to TRBJ1-1; no definite D call. V was clipped by 6 bases and J by 1 base, with 9 bases between them. CDR3 length: 12 amino acids. In germline, CDR1 is DFQATT, CDR2 SNEGSKA (reference sequence). The CDR3 is CSAWEANTEAFF. The DNA for the CDR3 is TGCAGTGCCTGGGAAGCGAACACTGAAGCTTTCTTT.

V and J are TRBV6-6 and TRBJ1-3, with 7 bases that match TRBD1. The V and J ends lost 5 bases and 0 bases, in that order; junction bases with no gene match: 7. The length of the CDR3 is 16 residues. CDR1 MNHNY and CDR2 SVGAGI come from the germline V gene (reference sequence). In nucleotides, the CDR3 is TGTGCCAGCAGTGTTACAGGGGATCTCTCTGGAAACACCATATATTTT. Its translation: CASSVTGDLSGNTIYF.

This chain uses TRBV13 with TRBJ2-5; 9 bases are shared with TRBD2. CDR1 and CDR2 (germline): PRHDT, FYEKMQ (reference sequence). The CDR3 consists of 17 residues. The V gene end was trimmed by 5 bases and the J gene end by 4 bases; junction bases not matched to a gene: 14. CDR3 sequence (DNA): TGTGCCAGCAGCGTAGCTTACGGCGGGGGGGCCGGAGAGACCCAGTACTTC. Translation gives CASSVAYGGGAGETQYF. The entire variable domain, with the rest obtained from reference TRBV13 and TRBJ2-5, is as follows: AAGVIQSPRHLIKEKRETATLKCYPIPRHDTVYWYQQGPGQDPQFLISFYEKMQSDKGSIPDRFSAQQFSDYHSELNMSSLELGDSALYFCASSVAYGGGAGETQYFGPGTRLLVL.

This clonotype was detected ten times or more. DNA for the CDR3: TGTGCCAGCAGTTTAGGTACGGGACCCACAGATACGCAGTATTTT. As protein: CASSLGTGPTDTQYF. The chain couples TRBV12-3 or TRBV12-4 to TRBJ2-3, with D possibly called TRBD1 or TRBD2 (5 bases each). CDR3 length: 15 residues. The V end was cut by 1 base, the J end by 2 bases, with 10 bases between.

This clonotype has at least ten counts. The chain has TRBV20-1 and TRBJ2-7; TRBD1 agrees at 12 bases. V lost 6 bases to trimming and J lost 4 bases; unmatched junction nucleotides: 10. CDR3 length: 15 amino acids. The V gene's germline CDR1 is DFQATT and CDR2 SNEGSKA (reference sequence). The CDR3: CSAINPGQGAYEQYF. CDR3 nucleotide sequence: TGCAGTGCCATAAATCCGGGACAGGGGGCTTACGAGCAGTACTTC.

There are many counts of this clonotype. The CDR3: CSATGLAGPPREQFF. The CDR3 DNA follows: TGCAGTGCCACGGGACTAGCGGGGCCCCCCAGAGAGCAGTTCTTC. V gene TRBV20-1 combines with J gene TRBJ2-1; 13 bases are shared with TRBD2. This CDR3 region has 15 residues. J gave up 10 bases and V 6 bases, and 12 bases lay outside the gene matches. Germline V gene sequence: CDR1 DFQATT, CDR2 SNEGSKA (reference sequence).

This clonotype was found a few times. The chain combines TRBV7-9 with TRBJ2-1, with 8 bases matching TRBD2. The germline CDR1 and CDR2 sequences are SEHNR and FQNEAQ (reference sequence). CDR3 size: 15 residues. Losses at the gene ends were 1 base for V and 9 bases for J; bases not matched to a gene: 8. Here the CDR3 reads CASSLEPAGVGEQFF. The CDR3 DNA sequence: TGTGCCAGCAGCTTAGAACCAGCGGGAGTCGGTGAGCAGTTCTTC.

This clonotype appeared many times. The V gene is TRBV12-3 or TRBV12-4, the J gene TRBJ2-7; possible D gene TRBD1, 6 bases. This CDR3 region has 15 residues. The V end lost 4 bases, the J end lost 3 bases, and 16 bases lay between the germline ends. The CDR3 reads CASSWGRDTHYEQYV. The CDR3 bases are TGTGCCAGCAGTTGGGGCCGGGACACCCACTACGAGCAGTACGTC.

The chain has TRBV29-1 and TRBJ2-3, with 10 bases aligning to TRBD2. The V segment lost 3 bases and the J segment 5 bases; nucleotides outside the gene matches: 2. Germline V gives CDR1 SQVTM, CDR2 ANQGSEA. The CDR3 totals 13 residues. In DNA, the CDR3 is TGCAGCGTTGAGTTAGCGGGAGGAGATACGCAGTATTTT. Amino acids: CSVELAGGDTQYF.

This clonotype was recorded many times. This chain connects TRBV12-3 or TRBV12-4 to TRBJ2-4; tentative D call: TRBD1 (5 bases). This CDR3 has 17 amino acids. Trimming stripped 2 bases from V and 1 base from J, with 15 bases between. In DNA form, the CDR3 reads TGTGCCAGCAGTTTAACGCCCTCAGGGATGGCCAAAAACATTCAGTACTTC. It specifies CASSLTPSGMAKNIQYF.

The genes are TRBV5-1 and TRBJ2-3, with D perhaps TRBD1 (6 bases). The CDR3 length is 16 residues. Germline-derived CDR1 and CDR2 are SGHRS and YFSETQ. V gave up 4 bases and J gave up 2 bases, with 17 bases separating them. The DNA for the CDR3 is TGCGCCAGCAGCCCCGATGGACAGTCTTCCACAGATACGCAGTATTTT. This sequence encodes CASSPDGQSSTDTQYF.

By proportion, this clonotype is medium-sized (0.01 to 0.1%). The chain has TRBV5-5 and TRBJ2-3, with 8 nucleotides matching TRBD1. CDR1 SGHKS and CDR2 YYEKEE come from the germline V gene (reference sequence). V shed 0 bases, J shed 2 bases, and the junction held 5 bases outside the gene matches. This CDR3 has 16 residues. CDR3 DNA: TGTGCCAGCAGCTTGGTTGTGACAGGGGTCACAGATACGCAGTATTTT. Translation gives CASSLVVTGVTDTQYF.

The genes are TRBV6-1 and TRBJ2-3; unclear D gene. Trimming left V 6 bases short and J 4 bases short, with 14 bases between. The CDR3 has 14 residues. Germline V gene sequence: CDR1 MNHNS, CDR2 SASEGT. The CDR3 nucleotides are TGTGCCAGCAGAGAGACCTCCCGGGCAGATACGCAGTATTTT. This encodes CASRETSRADTQYF.

The table lists this clonotype with a few counts. The genes are TRBV29-1 and TRBJ2-2; possibly TRBD2 for D (5 bases). Trimming took 4 bases from V and 4 from J, leaving 10 bases between them. CDR1 and CDR2 from the germline V gene are SQVTM and ANQGSEA. The CDR3 extends over 13 amino acids. DNA of the CDR3: TGCAGCGTTGCTAGGGCGGGCACCGGGGAGCTGTTTTTT. Translating it yields CSVARAGTGELFF.

This chain links TRBV6-5 with TRBJ2-1, with TRBD2 identical over 8 bases. The CDR3 is 16 residues long. CDR1 MNHEY and CDR2 SVGAGI come from the germline V gene. V lost 2 bases to trimming and J lost 5 bases; unmatched junction nucleotides: 8. CDR3 protein: CASSYLSGGTHNEQFF. CDR3 in DNA: TGTGCCAGCAGTTACCTCAGCGGGGGCACCCACAATGAGCAGTTCTTC.

This clonotype appeared many times. CDR3 sequence reads: CSVDDRDGYTF. In nucleotides, the CDR3 is TGCAGCGTCGACGACAGGGACGGCTACACCTTC. The V call is TRBV29-1, the J call TRBJ1-2; TRBD1 aligns across 7 bases. The J segment lost 8 bases and the V segment lost 6 bases, leaving 6 bases of the junction unmatched. Germline CDR1 is SQVTM and CDR2 is ANQGSEA. CDR3 length: 11 residues.

This clonotype was found many times. This chain joins TRBV14 and TRBJ2-7, with D possibly matching TRBD2 (5 bases). This CDR3 has 16 amino acids. Germline-derived CDR1 and CDR2 are SGHDN and FVKESK. V was trimmed by 1 base and J by 2 bases, leaving 15 bases between them. The CDR3: CASSQVRTFPPYEQYF. CDR3 coding DNA: TGTGCCAGCAGCCAAGTCAGGACTTTCCCTCCCTACGAGCAGTACTTC.

This clonotype was picked up many times. The V gene is TRBV7-2, the J gene TRBJ2-3; tentative D call: TRBD2 (5 bases). Trimming cost V 4 bases and J 0 bases, with 8 bases left between them. In germline, CDR1 is SGHTA, CDR2 FQGNSA. The CDR3 is 14 residues long. In nucleotides, the CDR3 is TGTGCCAGCAGCTCGCGGGCTAGCACAGATACGCAGTATTTT. Its protein product is CASSSRASTDTQYF. The whole variable domain, filled in from reference TRBV7-2 and TRBJ2-3, reads GAGVSQSPSNKVTEKGKDVELRCDPISGHTALYWYRQSLGQGLEFLIYFQGNSAPDKSGLPSDRFSAERTGGSVSTLTIQRTQQEDSAVYLCASSSRASTDTQYFGPGTRLTVL.

This clonotype was found many times. The rearrangement joins TRBV29-1 to TRBJ2-7; D is possibly TRBD1 (5 bases). The CDR3 is made up of 12 amino acids. Germline V gene sequence: CDR1 SQVTM, CDR2 ANQGSEA. With 1 base removed from V and 3 bases from J, the gap between germline ends came to 7 bases. CDR3 sequence (DNA): TGCAGCGTTGAAGGTCAGGGCTACGAGCAGTACTTC. Its translation is CSVEGQGYEQYF.